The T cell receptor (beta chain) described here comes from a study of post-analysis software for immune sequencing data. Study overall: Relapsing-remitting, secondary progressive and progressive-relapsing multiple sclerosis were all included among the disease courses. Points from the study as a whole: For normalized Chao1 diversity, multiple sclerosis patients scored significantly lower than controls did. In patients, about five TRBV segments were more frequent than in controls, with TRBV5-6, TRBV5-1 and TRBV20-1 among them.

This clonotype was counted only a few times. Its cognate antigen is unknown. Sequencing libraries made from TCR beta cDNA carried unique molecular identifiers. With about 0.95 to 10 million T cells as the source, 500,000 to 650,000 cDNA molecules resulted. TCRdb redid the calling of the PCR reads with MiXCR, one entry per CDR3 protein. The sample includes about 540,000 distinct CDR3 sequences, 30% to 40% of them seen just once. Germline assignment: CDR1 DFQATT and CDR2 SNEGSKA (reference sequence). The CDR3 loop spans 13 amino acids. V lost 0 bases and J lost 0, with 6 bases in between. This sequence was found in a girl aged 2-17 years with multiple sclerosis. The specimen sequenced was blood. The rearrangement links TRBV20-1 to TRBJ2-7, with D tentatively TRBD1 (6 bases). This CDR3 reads CSAREGASYEQYF. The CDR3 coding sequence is TGCAGTGCTAGAGAGGGGGCCTCCTACGAGCAGTACTTC.